These 22 T cell receptor beta chains originate from one sample sequenced in a study of T-cell memory formation after mild COVID-19. TCRdb analysed the 5' RACE reads with MiXCR anew, one entry per CDR3 protein. The table records 150,000 or so distinct CDR3 sequences, around 15% of them present only once. The sequenced material came from PBMCs or a T cell subset sorted from them (not recorded which). The receptors stem from an adult woman who had mild COVID-19 (a few samples of this study predate the infection). Cell type and time point are not known.

This clonotype has a handful of counts. The rearrangement links TRBV12-3 or TRBV12-4 to TRBJ2-2, with 13 bases fitting TRBD2. The CDR3 is 19 residues long. The J segment lost 7 bases and the V segment lost 7 bases, leaving 18 bases of the junction unmatched. For the CDR3, the DNA is TGTGCCAGCATCCCCCAACTAGCGGGGGGGCTATTGTTGGACGGGGAGCTGTTTTTT. Residues: CASIPQLAGGLLLDGELFF.

J is TRBJ1-1 and V is TRBV19; D uncertain. The length of the CDR3 is 12 residues. CDR1 is LNHDA and CDR2 is SQIVND in the germline V gene (reference sequence). V gave up 1 base and J gave up 4 bases, with 4 bases separating them. In DNA form, the CDR3 reads TGTGCCAGTAGTATAGGCGTCACTGAAGCTTTCTTT. This gives the protein CASSIGVTEAFF.

The chain uses TRBV30 and TRBJ1-6, with D possibly TRBD1 on 5 matching bases. This CDR3 has 15 residues. CDR1 GTSNPN and CDR2 SVGIG come from the germline V gene (reference sequence). Trimming stripped 4 bases from V and 10 bases from J, with 20 bases between. The CDR3 is CAWTRPGEGGSPLHF. Written as DNA, the CDR3 is TGTGCCTGGACCCGGCCGGGGGAGGGAGGGTCACCCCTCCACTTT.

This clonotype was detected ten times or more. The genes are TRBV12-3 or TRBV12-4 and TRBJ2-2; D might be TRBD1 (6 bases). Trimming cost V 3 bases and J 1 base, with 6 bases left between them. This CDR3 is built from 14 residues. CDR3 protein: CASSLGQNTGELFF. In nucleotides, the CDR3 is TGTGCCAGCAGTTTGGGACAGAACACCGGGGAGCTGTTTTTT.

The rearrangement uses TRBV3-1 and TRBJ2-7; D is perhaps TRBD1 (6 bases). V lost 3 bases, J lost 1 base, and 13 bases lay in between. The CDR3 has 15 amino acids. Germline-derived CDR1 and CDR2 are LGHDT and YNNKEL (reference sequence). The CDR3 DNA reads as TGTGCCAGCAGCCAGGCCCAGGGGCCTTCCTACGAGCAGTACTTC. Residues: CASSQAQGPSYEQYF.

This clonotype was found many times. The chain is built from TRBV12-3 or TRBV12-4 and TRBJ2-1; TRBD2 agrees at 8 bases. V shed 6 bases and J 7 bases; nucleotides not matched to a gene: 11. The CDR3 has 15 residues. The CDR3 region has the DNA TGTGCCAGCAGGCCTTACGGGGGGGCAGGGAATGAGCAGTTCTTC. It encodes CASRPYGGAGNEQFF.

This clonotype was observed a few times. This rearrangement joins TRBV11-2 to TRBJ2-3; 11 bases align to TRBD2. V was pared by 4 bases and J by 6 bases, with 9 bases of the junction left unmatched. This CDR3 comprises 16 residues. Germline CDR1 reads SGHAT; CDR2 reads FQNNGV. In DNA form, the CDR3 reads TGTGCCAGCAGCTCAAGCCCATCTAGCGGGGGGGATACGCAGTATTTT. It specifies CASSSSPSSGGDTQYF.

This clonotype was detected only once. This chain uses TRBV5-1 with TRBJ2-3; the D call may be TRBD1 or TRBD2 (5 bases each). Trimming stripped 7 bases from V and 4 bases from J, with 13 bases between. Germline assignment: CDR1 SGHRS and CDR2 YFSETQ. This CDR3 comprises 13 residues. The CDR3 protein is CASPPRGPDTQYF. The CDR3 bases are TGCGCCAGCCCCCCCCGGGGCCCAGATACGCAGTATTTT.

The rearrangement joins TRBV5-1 to TRBJ2-6; possibly TRBD2 for D (5 bases). The CDR3 totals 16 residues. With 5 bases removed from V and 0 bases from J, the gap between germline ends came to 12 bases. Germline lookup yields CDR1 SGHRS and CDR2 YFSETQ. CDR3 DNA sequence: TGCGCCAGCAGGGGAGAAAGAGGCTCTGGGGCCAACGTCCTGACTTTC. Translated: CASRGERGSGANVLTF.

This clonotype was detected a few times. The rearrangement uses TRBV7-2 and TRBJ2-1; D is unresolved. Germline values: CDR1 SGHTA, CDR2 FQGNSA. This CDR3 spans 14 amino acids. V was shortened by 1 base and J by 2 bases, with 6 bases between the two germline ends. This chain's CDR3 is CASSLERAYNEQFF. CDR3 in DNA: TGTGCCAGCAGCTTAGAAAGGGCCTACAATGAGCAGTTCTTC.

This clonotype was found a few times. J is TRBJ2-1 and V is TRBV7-2; possibly TRBD2 for D (6 bases). Germline V gene data show CDR1 as SGHTA and CDR2 as FQGNSA. The CDR3 extends over 15 amino acids. V lost 1 base, J lost 3 bases, and 10 bases lay in between. This CDR3 is CASSLDAGSYNEQFF. The CDR3 bases are TGTGCCAGCAGCTTAGACGCCGGGAGCTACAATGAGCAGTTCTTC.

This clonotype was counted many times. J is TRBJ2-3 and V is TRBV7-2; D is unresolved. CDR3 length equals 14 residues. From germline, CDR1 is SGHTA and CDR2 FQGNSA. V was pared by 1 base and J by 4 bases, with 9 bases between. CDR3 loop: CASSLDAASDTQYF. The CDR3 DNA sequence: TGTGCCAGCAGCTTAGACGCAGCTTCAGATACGCAGTATTTT.

This clonotype was detected a few times. The chain employs TRBV5-1 and TRBJ2-2; TRBD2 agrees at 7 bases. The CDR3 is made up of 15 amino acids. V shed 4 bases and J 4 bases; nucleotides not matched to a gene: 7. In germline, CDR1 is SGHRS, CDR2 YFSETQ. CDR3 amino acids: CASSGRTRGTGELFF. The CDR3 coding sequence is TGCGCCAGCAGCGGCCGGACTAGAGGCACCGGGGAGCTGTTTTTT.

This rearrangement joins TRBV5-1 to TRBJ2-7; 7 bases line up with TRBD1. CDR1 SGHRS and CDR2 YFSETQ come from the germline V gene. The CDR3 loop spans 15 amino acids. J gave up 3 bases and V 6 bases, and 12 bases lay outside the gene matches. The CDR3 DNA reads as TGCGCCAGCACCAGGGACAGCCCCCTTATCTACGAGCAGTACTTC. It encodes CASTRDSPLIYEQYF.

This clonotype was recorded many times. The chain couples TRBV12-3 or TRBV12-4 to TRBJ2-3; weak D call: TRBD2 (6 bases). This CDR3 spans 16 amino acids. V was trimmed by 1 base and J by 3 bases, leaving 14 bases between them. The CDR3 is CASSLVAWGETDTQYF. The CDR3 DNA follows: TGTGCCAGCAGTTTAGTGGCATGGGGGGAAACAGATACGCAGTATTTT.

The chain has TRBV11-2 and TRBJ2-7; a possible D gene is TRBD1 (7 bases). Germline V lookup: CDR1 SGHAT, CDR2 FQNNGV. The ends were cut back, 3 bases at V and 4 bases at J, with 22 bases in the middle. The CDR3 has 17 residues. This CDR3 reads CASSFISAAEGAYEQYF. The CDR3 nucleotides are TGTGCCAGCAGCTTCATTAGCGCCGCGGAGGGGGCATACGAGCAGTACTTC.

This clonotype was counted between two and nine times. The V and J genes are TRBV12-3 or TRBV12-4 and TRBJ2-7, with 7 bases fitting TRBD1. The V and J ends lost 4 bases and 6 bases, in that order; junction bases with no gene match: 3. The CDR3 has 12 amino acids. The CDR3 nucleotides read TGTGCCAGCAGTTCATCAGGGGGCGAGCAGTACTTC. This translates into CASSSSGGEQYF.

The V and J genes are TRBV5-1 and TRBJ2-5; no definite D call. V was shortened by 5 bases and J by 7 bases, with 15 bases between the two germline ends. This CDR3 is 13 amino acids long. Germline V gene data show CDR1 as SGHRS and CDR2 as YFSETQ. This CDR3 is CASSSDPEGTQYF. CDR3 sequence (DNA): TGCGCCAGCAGTTCGGACCCGGAAGGGACCCAGTACTTC.

The V and J genes are TRBV3-1 and TRBJ2-1; TRBD2 matches 7 bases. J was trimmed by 1 base and V by 1 base; bases with no gene match: 1. This CDR3 spans 15 amino acids. Germline V gene lookup returns CDR1 LGHDT and CDR2 YNNKEL (reference sequence). The CDR3 nucleotides read TGTGCCAGCAGCCAAGGCGGGAGATCCTACAATGAGCAGTTCTTC. Translated, it gives CASSQGGRSYNEQFF.

DNA of the CDR3: TGTGCCATCAGTGTAACTAGCGGGAGGAATGAGCAGTTCTTC. Residues: CAISVTSGRNEQFF. The rearrangement uses TRBV10-3 and TRBJ2-1; 12 positions match TRBD2. The CDR3 is 14 residues long. With V trimmed by 4 bases and J by 7 bases, 2 bases remained unmatched. CDR1 is ENHRY and CDR2 is SYGVKD in the germline V gene.

The rearrangement uses TRBV11-3 and TRBJ2-3; D may match TRBD1 or TRBD2 (5 bases each). This CDR3 region has 18 residues. CDR1 is SGHNT and CDR2 is YENEEA in the germline V gene. The germline V and J ends were trimmed by 4 bases and 3 bases, with 23 bases remaining between them. CDR3 protein: CASSSRLGDGSTTDTQYF. CDR3 coding DNA: TGTGCCAGCAGCTCCCGACTGGGGGACGGCTCAACTACAGATACGCAGTATTTT.

The chain recombines TRBV7-9 with TRBJ2-2; D possibly uses TRBD1 or TRBD2 (5 bases each). The CDR3 extends over 14 amino acids. The ends were cut back, 5 bases at V and 7 bases at J, with 14 bases in the middle. Germline V gene lookup returns CDR1 SEHNR and CDR2 FQNEAQ (reference sequence). The CDR3, as DNA: TGTGCCAGCAGCACCACTCAGGGAGTCGGGGAGCTGTTTTTT. This encodes CASSTTQGVGELFF.